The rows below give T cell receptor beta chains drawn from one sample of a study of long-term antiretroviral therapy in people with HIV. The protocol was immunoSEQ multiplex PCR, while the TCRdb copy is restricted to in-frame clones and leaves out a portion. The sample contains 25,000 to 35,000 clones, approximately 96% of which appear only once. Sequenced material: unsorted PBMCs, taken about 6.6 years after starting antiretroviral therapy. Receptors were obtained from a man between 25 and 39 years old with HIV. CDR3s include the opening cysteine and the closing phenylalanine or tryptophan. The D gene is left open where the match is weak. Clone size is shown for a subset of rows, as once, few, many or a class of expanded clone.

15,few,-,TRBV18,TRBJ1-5,CASSLLAQTNQPQHF,TGTGCCAGCTCACTCTTAGCACAGACGAATCAGCCCCAGCATTTT
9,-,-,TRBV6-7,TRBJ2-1,CAERGFVFF,TGTGCTGAGAGAGGATTTGTGTTCTTC
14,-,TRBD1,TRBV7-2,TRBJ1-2,CASSQTGGEYGYTF,TGTGCCAGCAGCCAGACAGGGGGCGAATATGGCTACACCTTC
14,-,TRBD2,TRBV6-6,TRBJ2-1,CASSPAGGSREQFF,TGTGCCAGCTCCCCAGCGGGAGGGTCTCGTGAGCAGTTCTTC
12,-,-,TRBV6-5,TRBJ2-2,CAARGGTGELFF,TGTGCCGCCCGGGGAGGCACCGGGGAGCTGTTTTTT
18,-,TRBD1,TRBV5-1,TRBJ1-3,CASSHSGTGTYSGNTIYF,TGCGCCAGCAGCCACTCCGGGACAGGCACCTACTCTGGAAACACCATATATTTT
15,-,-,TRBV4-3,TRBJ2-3,CASSQEGGAPDTQYF,TGCGCCAGCAGCCAAGAAGGGGGGGCCCCAGATACGCAGTATTTT
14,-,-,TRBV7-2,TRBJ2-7,CASSLKQAFYEQYF,TGTGCCAGCAGCTTAAAACAGGCTTTCTACGAGCAGTACTTC
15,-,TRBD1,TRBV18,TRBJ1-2,CASSSTGDRLDGYTF,TGTGCCAGCTCCAGCACCGGGGACAGATTGGACGGCTACACCTTC
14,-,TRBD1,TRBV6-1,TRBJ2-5,CASSDDPGQPAQYF,TGTGCCAGCAGTGACGACCCGGGACAGCCAGCCCAGTACTTC
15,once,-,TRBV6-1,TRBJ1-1,CATRTGQGEGTEAFF,TGTGCCACCCGAACGGGGCAGGGTGAGGGCACTGAAGCTTTCTTT
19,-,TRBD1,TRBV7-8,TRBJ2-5,CASSLELGLRDRGRETQYF,TGTGCCAGCAGCTTAGAACTAGGACTACGGGACAGGGGGAGAGAGACCCAGTACTTC
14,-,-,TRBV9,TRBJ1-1,CASSSTGMNTEAFF,TGTGCCAGCAGCTCAACAGGGATGAACACTGAAGCTTTCTTT
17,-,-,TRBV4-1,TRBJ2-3,CASSQAGGHPPADTQYF,TGCGCCAGCAGCCAAGCCGGGGGACACCCCCCCGCAGATACGCAGTATTTT
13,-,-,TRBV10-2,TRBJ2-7,CASTVLFSYEQYF,TGCGCCAGCACCGTCCTTTTTTCCTACGAGCAGTACTTC
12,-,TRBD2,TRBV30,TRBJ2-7,CASTSGQTQQYF,TGTGCCAGCACTAGCGGGCAAACCCAGCAGTACTTC
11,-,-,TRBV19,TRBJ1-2,CASMSWGGYTF,TGTGCCAGTATGAGTTGGGGAGGCTACACCTTC
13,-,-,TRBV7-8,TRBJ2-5,CASSLGIGETQYF,TGTGCCAGCAGCTTAGGGATAGGCGAGACCCAGTACTTC
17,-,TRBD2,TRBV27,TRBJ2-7,CASSLSLAGGSSYEQYF,TGTGCCAGCAGTTTGTCACTAGCGGGGGGCAGCTCCTACGAGCAGTACTTC
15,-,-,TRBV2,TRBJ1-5,CASSVQVTGNQPQHF,TGTGCCAGCAGTGTTCAGGTAACGGGCAATCAGCCCCAGCATTTT
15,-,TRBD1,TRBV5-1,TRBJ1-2,CASSLWTGAPYGYTF,TGCGCCAGCAGCTTGTGGACAGGGGCCCCCTATGGCTACACCTTC
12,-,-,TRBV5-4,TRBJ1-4,CASSLGGEKLFF,TGTGCCAGCAGCTTGGGCGGGGAAAAACTGTTTTTT
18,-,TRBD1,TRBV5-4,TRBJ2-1,CASSLPPVGTGISNEQFF,TGTGCCAGCAGCCTACCCCCGGTCGGGACAGGGATTAGCAATGAGCAGTTCTTC
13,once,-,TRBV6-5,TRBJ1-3,CASGSGVGNTIYF,TGTGCCAGCGGTTCAGGGGTCGGAAACACCATATATTTT
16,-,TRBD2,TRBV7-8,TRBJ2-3,CASSSPPSGGWDTQYF,TGTGCCAGCAGCTCGCCGCCTAGCGGGGGTTGGGATACGCAGTATTTT
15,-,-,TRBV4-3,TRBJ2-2,CASSLLGANTGELFF,TGCGCCAGCAGCCTTCTTGGGGCTAACACCGGGGAGCTGTTTTTT
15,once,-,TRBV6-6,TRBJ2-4,CASSRRELAKNIQYF,TGTGCCAGCAGCAGACGGGAACTAGCCAAAAACATTCAGTACTTC
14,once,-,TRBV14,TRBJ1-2,CASSQGRRSEGYTF,TGTGCCAGCAGCCAGGGGAGGAGATCGGAGGGCTACACCTTC
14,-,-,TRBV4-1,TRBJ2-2,CASSRKEDAGELFF,TGCGCCAGCAGCCGAAAGGAGGACGCCGGGGAGCTGTTTTTT
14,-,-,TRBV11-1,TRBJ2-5,CASSFQGGQETQYF,TGTGCCAGCAGCTTTCAAGGGGGGCAAGAGACCCAGTACTTC
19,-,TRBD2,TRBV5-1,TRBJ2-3,CASSSGLAGATTSTDTQYF,TGCGCCAGCAGCTCCGGACTAGCGGGGGCCACTACTAGCACAGATACGCAGTATTTT
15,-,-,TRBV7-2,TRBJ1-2,CASSLGSGYGSGYTF,TGTGCCAGCAGCTTAGGGTCCGGGTACGGGTCTGGCTACACCTTC
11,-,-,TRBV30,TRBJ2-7,CACGLKYEQYF,TGTGCCTGCGGACTCAAATACGAGCAGTACTTC
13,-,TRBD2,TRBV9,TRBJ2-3,CASNPGGTDTQYF,TGTGCCAGCAACCCGGGGGGGACAGATACGCAGTATTTT
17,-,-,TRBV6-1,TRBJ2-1,CASSVPTDVKVRDEQFF,TGTGCCAGCAGTGTCCCAACAGATGTGAAAGTGAGGGATGAGCAGTTCTTC
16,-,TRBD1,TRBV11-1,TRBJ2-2,CASSSTGQVFTGELFF,TGTGCCAGCAGCTCTACTGGACAGGTCTTCACCGGGGAGCTGTTTTTT
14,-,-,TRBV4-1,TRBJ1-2,CASSQLTANYGYTF,TGCGCCAGCAGCCAGTTAACAGCTAACTATGGCTACACCTTC
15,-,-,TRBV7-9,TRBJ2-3,CASSRLGESTDTQYF,TGTGCCAGCAGCCGTTTGGGGGAAAGCACAGATACGCAGTATTTT
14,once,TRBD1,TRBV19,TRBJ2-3,CASSMRRDRATQYF,TGTGCCAGTAGTATGCGGCGGGACAGGGCGACGCAGTATTTT
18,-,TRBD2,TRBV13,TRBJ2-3,CASTGGGAGDVDTDTQYF,TGTGCCAGCACGGGTGGAGGTGCGGGAGATGTGGACACAGATACGCAGTATTTT
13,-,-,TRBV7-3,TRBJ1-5,CASSLKSNQPQHF,TGTGCCAGCAGCTTAAAAAGTAATCAGCCCCAGCATTTT
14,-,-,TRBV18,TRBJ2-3,CASSPVMDGDTQYF,TGTGCCAGCTCACCTGTGATGGACGGAGATACGCAGTATTTT
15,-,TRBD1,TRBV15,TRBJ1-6,CATSRDSSYNSPLHF,TGTGCCACCAGCCGGGACAGCTCCTATAATTCACCCCTCCACTTT
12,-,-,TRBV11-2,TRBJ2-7,CASSLEGYEQYF,TGTGCCAGCAGCTTAGAGGGCTACGAGCAGTACTTC
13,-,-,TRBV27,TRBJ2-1,CASSLPASLEQFF,TGTGCCAGCAGTTTACCGGCCTCCTTGGAGCAGTTCTTC
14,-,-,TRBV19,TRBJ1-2,CASSINQDNYGYTF,TGTGCCAGTAGTATTAATCAGGATAACTATGGCTACACCTTC